The 28 T cell receptor beta chains in this list originate from one sample, sequenced in a study of glioma-infiltrating T cells (dated by TCRdb to the mid-2010s). Sequenced using an Illumina MiSeq. The iRepertoire nested amplicon-rescue multiplex PCR (arm-PCR) platform was used to amplify TCR alpha and beta CDR3 regions from RNA. Through fastp at Q25 and MiXCR, TCRdb rebuilt clones from the public reads, retaining in-frame beta chains. Here each entry gathers all rows of one CDR3 protein and keeps the most common genes and DNA. This sample is represented by approximately 100,000 distinct CDR3 sequences; around a quarter of them were singletons. The leading ten clones occupy roughly 37% of the sample. Sequenced material: glioma tissue, nonneoplastic brain tissue, or PBMCs (not recorded which). The receptors were gathered from a human donor with low-grade glioma or glioblastoma, undergoing nonglioma brain surgery, or in good health (not recorded which).

Comment on this clonotype: Likely a read error: the CDR3 ends without its conserved phenylalanine or tryptophan. This sequence joins TRBV6-2 or TRBV6-3 and TRBJ2-1; tentative D call: TRBD2 (6 bases). The CDR3 loop spans 19 amino acids. Germline CDR1 MNHEY, CDR2 SVGEGT. Trimming left V 8 bases short and J 0 bases short, with 26 bases between. The CDR3 region is CASSYLGTSTIYSYNEQFS. For the CDR3, the DNA is TGTGCCAGCTCCTACCTGGGGACTTCCACCATATACTCCTACAATGAGCAGTTCTCC.

This clonotype was picked up many times. The chain has TRBV5-4 and TRBJ2-7, with TRBD2 matching over 8 bases. The CDR3 is 15 amino acids. Germline trimming cut 0 bases from V and 3 bases from J; bases unmatched to any gene: 5. Germline V gene sequence: CDR1 SGHNT, CDR2 YYREEE (reference sequence). CDR3 in DNA: TGTGCCAGCAGCTTGGAGAGCGGGAGCCTCTACGAGCAGTACTTC. Protein: CASSLESGSLYEQYF.

This clonotype was seen at least ten times. This rearrangement joins TRBV7-2 to TRBJ2-1; TRBD2 agrees at 8 bases. J gave up 4 bases and V 3 bases, and 5 bases lay outside the gene matches. Germline CDR1 reads SGHTA; CDR2 reads FQGNSA. There are 15 residues in the CDR3. CDR3 amino acids: CASSFETSVYNEQFF. The CDR3 bases are TGTGCCAGCAGCTTCGAGACTAGCGTGTACAATGAGCAGTTCTTC. Full variable domain (remainder filled in from reference TRBV7-2 and TRBJ2-1): GAGVSQSPSNKVTEKGKDVELRCDPISGHTALYWYRQSLGQGLEFLIYFQGNSAPDKSGLPSDRFSAERTGGSVSTLTIQRTQQEDSAVYLCASSFETSVYNEQFFGPGTRLTVL.

V gene TRBV7-2 combines with J gene TRBJ2-3; weak D call: TRBD2 (5 bases). CDR1 is SGHTA and CDR2 is FQGNSA in the germline V gene. The V end lost 0 bases, the J end lost 4 bases, and 14 bases lay between the germline ends. The length of the CDR3 is 16 residues. CDR3 sequence reads: CASSLAAGPHSDTQYF. CDR3 in DNA: TGTGCCAGCAGCTTAGCGGCGGGCCCCCATTCAGATACGCAGTATTTT. Together with reference TRBV7-2 and TRBJ2-3, the CDR3 gives the full variable domain: GAGVSQSPSNKVTEKGKDVELRCDPISGHTALYWYRQSLGQGLEFLIYFQGNSAPDKSGLPSDRFSAERTGGSVSTLTIQRTQQEDSAVYLCASSLAAGPHSDTQYFGPGTRLTVL.

The chain has TRBV7-8 and TRBJ2-3; 7 bases are a match to TRBD2. Losses at the gene ends were 4 bases for V and 11 bases for J; bases not matched to a gene: 18. Germline loops: CDR1 SGHVS, CDR2 FQNEAQ. This CDR3 comprises 16 residues. The CDR3 DNA follows: TGTGCCAGCAGCTCTAGGGACTACCTAAACTACAATGAGCAGTATTTT. It specifies CASSSRDYLNYNEQYF.

This clonotype was recorded many times. The genes are TRBV2 and TRBJ1-5; 10 bases agree with TRBD1. The germline V gene has CDR1 SNHLY and CDR2 FYNNEI. V dropped 6 bases and J dropped 2; count of bases not matched to a gene: 7. The CDR3 sequence is 16 residues long. The CDR3: CASRPGQGNGNQPQHF. CDR3 nucleotides: TGTGCCAGCAGGCCGGGACAGGGGAACGGCAATCAGCCCCAGCATTTT.

Relative to its sample, this clonotype is medium-sized. The CDR3 sequence is CASSSELSTDTQYF. The CDR3 DNA reads TGTGCCAGCAGTTCGGAGTTAAGCACAGATACGCAGTATTTT. This chain joins TRBV6-1 and TRBJ2-3, with D hard to call. Germline-derived CDR1 and CDR2 are MNHNS and SASEGT. CDR3 size: 14 residues. V was clipped by 5 bases and J by 0 bases, with 9 bases between them.

This clonotype was observed a few times. This chain connects TRBV29-1 to TRBJ2-7; TRBD1 is a possible D gene (6 bases). V gave up 7 bases and J gave up 3 bases, with 16 bases separating them. Looked up from germline, CDR1 is SQVTM and CDR2 is ANQGSEA. The CDR3 totals 13 residues. Here the CDR3 reads CSARGGQLYEQYF. The CDR3 DNA sequence: TGCAGCGCTCGAGGGGGTCAGCTCTACGAGCAGTACTTC.

This clonotype has ten or more counts. The chain combines TRBV27 with TRBJ1-6; D not certain. The CDR3 length is 13 residues. Germline assignment: CDR1 MNHEY and CDR2 SMNVEV (reference sequence). Trimming took 3 bases from V and 11 from J, leaving 11 bases between them. The CDR3 nucleotides read TGTGCCAGCAGTTTGGGTCTCGAGCCACCCCTCCACTTT. This gives the protein CASSLGLEPPLHF.

The rearrangement uses TRBV5-4 and TRBJ1-6; D not resolved. Looked up from germline, CDR1 is SGHNT and CDR2 is YYREEE (reference sequence). Trimming left V 3 bases short and J 10 bases short, with 14 bases between. CDR3 size: 14 residues. The CDR3 DNA sequence: TGTGCCAGCAGCTCGCAGAAGACGGGGTCACCCCTCCACTTT. The encoded protein is CASSSQKTGSPLHF.

V usage is TRBV27 and J usage is TRBJ2-7; either TRBD1 or TRBD2 may fit D (8 bases each). The germline V gene has CDR1 MNHEY and CDR2 SMNVEV (reference sequence). Trimming took off 6 bases at V and 4 bases at J, with 19 bases between the two ends. The CDR3 has 15 residues. Here the CDR3 DNA reads TGTGCCAGCAGGCTCTTAGCGGGACAGGTGTACGAGCAGTACTTC. Amino acids: CASRLLAGQVYEQYF.

This clonotype was observed many times. This chain links TRBV28 with TRBJ2-3, with a weak D call TRBD2 (5 bases). There are 17 residues in the CDR3. Trimming shortened V by 3 bases and J by 1 base, and 17 bases separated the two germline ends. Germline values: CDR1 MDHEN, CDR2 SYDVKM. The CDR3 protein is CASSFSFRDFGTDTQYF. The DNA of the CDR3 is TGTGCCAGCAGTTTTTCTTTTCGGGATTTCGGCACAGATACGCAGTATTTT.

This clonotype has at least ten counts. This sequence joins TRBV11-2 and TRBJ2-2; no firm D call. CDR3 length: 14 residues. V was shortened by 5 bases and J by 4 bases, with 11 bases between the two germline ends. The germline CDR1 and CDR2 sequences are SGHAT and FQNNGV. This CDR3 is CASSPMGLTGELFF. CDR3 DNA sequence: TGTGCCAGCAGCCCCATGGGTCTCACCGGGGAGCTGTTTTTT. Using reference TRBV11-2 and TRBJ2-2 for the parts outside the CDR3, the full variable domain is EAGVAQSPRYKIIEKRQSVAFWCNPISGHATLYWYQQILGQGPKLLIQFQNNGVVDDSQLPKDRFSAERLKGVDSTLKIQPAKLEDSAVYLCASSPMGLTGELFFGEGSRLTVL.

At least ten counts were recorded for this clonotype. The J gene is TRBJ2-6, the V gene TRBV7-8; D remains unclear. The V end lost 5 bases, the J end lost 5 bases, and 13 bases lay between the germline ends. In germline, CDR1 is SGHVS, CDR2 FQNEAQ. This CDR3 comprises 15 residues. The DNA of the CDR3 is TGTGCCAGCAGCGTAACAGTGGATAGGGCCAACGTCCTGACTTTC. This gives the protein CASSVTVDRANVLTF.

This clonotype was counted at least ten times. One junction end disagrees with the germline gene, perhaps due to a read error. The chain couples TRBV29-1 to TRBJ2-3; no clear D. Germline V gene sequence: CDR1 SQVTM, CDR2 ANQGSEA. This CDR3 spans 13 amino acids. The CDR3, as DNA: TGCAGCGGTGAAGGCCGCAGCACAGATACGCAGTATTTT. Translating gives CSGEGRSTDTQYF.

This sequence joins TRBV4-1 and TRBJ1-2; D is possibly TRBD1 (5 bases). This CDR3 comprises 18 residues. From germline, CDR1 is MGHRA and CDR2 YSYEKL. The V gene lost 0 bases and the J gene lost 12 bases, with 29 bases spanning the gap. The DNA of the CDR3 is TGCGCCAGCAGCCAAGAAGGGGTGGGACCGCTTGTAACTATGGCTAACACCTTC. The encoded protein is CASSQEGVGPLVTMANTF.

This clonotype was seen ten or more times. V gene TRBV7-2 combines with J gene TRBJ1-1, with D possibly TRBD1 on 5 matching bases. Germline V CDR1 and CDR2: SGHTA, FQGNSA. V was shortened by 1 base and J by 0 bases, with 6 bases between the two germline ends. This CDR3 spans 14 amino acids. The CDR3 region has the DNA TGTGCCAGCAGCTTAGGGGGCCTGAACACTGAAGCTTTCTTT. This codes for CASSLGGLNTEAFF.

On this clonotype itself: Because the CDR3 is missing its conserved closing phenylalanine or tryptophan, this is likely a read error. The CDR3 is CASSPGLGTGLQETQYS. The CDR3, as DNA: TGTGCCAGCTCACCTGGACTCGGGACAGGCCTCCAAGAGACCCAGTACTCC. V is TRBV18 and J is TRBJ2-5, with 8 bases that match TRBD1. The CDR3 spans 17 residues. After removal of 3 bases from V and 1 base from J, the junction contained 10 bases not matched to a gene. CDR1 and CDR2 from the germline V gene are KGHSH and LQKENI.

The gene calls are TRBV19 and TRBJ2-1; 7 bases map to TRBD2. CDR1 is LNHDA and CDR2 is SQIVND in the germline V gene (reference sequence). The CDR3 is made up of 13 amino acids. Trimming removed 6 bases from V and 2 bases from J; junction bases left unmatched: 1. As DNA, the CDR3 is TGTGCCAGTAGACTAGCGACCTACAATGAGCAGTTCTTC. It codes for CASRLATYNEQFF.

The chain couples TRBV19 to TRBJ1-5; possibly TRBD1 for D (5 bases). The CDR3 sequence is 14 residues long. CDR1 is LNHDA, CDR2 SQIVND, per germline (reference sequence). Trimming removed 7 bases from V and 6 bases from J, with 16 bases in between. The CDR3 coding sequence is TGTGCCAGTACTAACCAGGGTGGGGGTCAGCCCCAGCATTTT. This sequence encodes CASTNQGGGQPQHF.

A remark on this clonotype: Given a much more abundant clone one base away, this may be a read error. The chain combines TRBV18 with TRBJ1-6; 8 bases match TRBD1. CDR1 and CDR2 from the germline V gene are KGHSH and LQKENI. The CDR3 is 14 residues long. With 4 bases clipped from V and 7 bases from J, the junction kept 3 bases outside the gene matches. CDR3 region: CASSLTGGNSPLHF. The CDR3 bases are TGTGCCAGCTCACTAACAGGGGGGAATTCACCCCTCCACTTT.

This clonotype was counted a few times. This chain links TRBV24-1 with TRBJ2-5; tentatively, D is TRBD1 or TRBD2 (5 bases each). This CDR3 contains 13 residues. Germline values: CDR1 KGHDR, CDR2 SFDVKD. The V end was cut by 5 bases, the J end by 5 bases, with 11 bases between. CDR3 in DNA: TGTGCCACCAGTGGAAAAGGGGAGGAGACCCAGTACTTC. As protein: CATSGKGEETQYF.

The sample holds many counts of this clonotype. This chain links TRBV20-1 with TRBJ1-1, with D possibly TRBD1 on 5 matching bases. V was trimmed by 5 bases and J by 1 base, leaving 17 bases between them. Germline V CDR1 and CDR2: DFQATT, SNEGSKA (reference sequence). The CDR3 length is 15 residues. The CDR3 loop is CSAPGSGQGNTEAFF. The CDR3, as DNA: TGCAGTGCTCCGGGCAGTGGTCAGGGGAACACTGAAGCTTTCTTT.

Note on this clonotype: A much bigger clone sits one base away, suggesting this may be a read error. This rearrangement joins TRBV7-9 to TRBJ2-7; possibly TRBD2 for D (5 bases). Germline values: CDR1 SEHNR, CDR2 FQNEAQ (reference sequence). Trimming left V 5 bases short and J 2 bases short, with 16 bases between. The CDR3 consists of 15 residues. Written as DNA, the CDR3 is TGTGCCAGCAGCGCTACGGGGAAGAGTCCCTACGAGCAGTACTTC. Its translation is CASSATGKSPYEQYF.

This clonotype was seen at least ten times. This chain connects TRBV27 to TRBJ2-1; no firm D call. The CDR3 loop spans 13 amino acids. The V gene lost 6 bases and the J gene lost 6 bases, with 12 bases spanning the gap. CDR1 MNHEY and CDR2 SMNVEV come from the germline V gene (reference sequence). CDR3 region: CASSVGRANEQFF. The DNA of the CDR3 is TGTGCCAGCAGCGTGGGTCGGGCCAATGAGCAGTTCTTC.

This clonotype appeared many times. V and J are TRBV11-2 and TRBJ2-7; D perhaps matches TRBD2 (5 bases). With 5 bases removed from V and 2 bases from J, the gap between germline ends came to 13 bases. Germline CDR1 reads SGHAT; CDR2 reads FQNNGV. This CDR3 has 14 residues. The chain's CDR3 is CASSPLLVTYEQYF. The CDR3 nucleotides read TGTGCCAGCAGCCCCCTACTAGTAACCTACGAGCAGTACTTC.

The chain couples TRBV10-2 to TRBJ2-2; no definite D call. The CDR3 is made up of 13 amino acids. Germline V gene lookup returns CDR1 WSHSY and CDR2 SAAADI. Trimming stripped 2 bases from V and 6 bases from J, with 7 bases between. The CDR3 DNA reads TGCGCCAGCAGTGAGCTCGGGCCCGGGGAGCTGTTTTTT. It translates to CASSELGPGELFF.

As regards this clonotype: One end of the junction fails to match germline, which may point to a read error. The gene calls are TRBV24-1 and TRBJ2-1, with 14 bases matching TRBD2. The CDR3 spans 18 residues. Germline values: CDR1 KGHDR, CDR2 SFDVKD. CDR3 bases: TGTGCCACCGGTGATACCGGGACTAGCGGGAGTTCCTACAATGAGCAGTTCTTC. Its translation is CATGDTGTSGSSYNEQFF.